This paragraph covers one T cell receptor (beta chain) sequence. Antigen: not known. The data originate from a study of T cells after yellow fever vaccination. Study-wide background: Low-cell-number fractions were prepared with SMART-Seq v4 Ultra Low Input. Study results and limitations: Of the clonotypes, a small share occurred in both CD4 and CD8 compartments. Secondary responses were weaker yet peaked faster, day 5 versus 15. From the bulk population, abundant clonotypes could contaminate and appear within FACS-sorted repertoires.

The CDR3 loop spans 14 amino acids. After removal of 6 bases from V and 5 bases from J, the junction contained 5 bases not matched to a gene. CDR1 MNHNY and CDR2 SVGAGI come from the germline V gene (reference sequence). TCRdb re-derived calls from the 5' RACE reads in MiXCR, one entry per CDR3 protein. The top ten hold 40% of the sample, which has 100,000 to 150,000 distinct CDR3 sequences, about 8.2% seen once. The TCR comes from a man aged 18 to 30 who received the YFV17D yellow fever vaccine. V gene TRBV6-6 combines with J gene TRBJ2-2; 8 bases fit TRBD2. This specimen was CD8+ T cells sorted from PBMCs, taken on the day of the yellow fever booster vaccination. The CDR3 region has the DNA TGTGCCAGCAGGGTTCGGGGGGGAACCGGGGAGCTGTTTTTT. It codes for CASRVRGGTGELFF.